This T cell receptor beta chain was documented in a study of shared clonotypes between healthy human individuals. Study as a whole: Each donor's CD4 naive and CD4 memory cells filled three plates apiece, CD8 naive two, and CD8 memory one. General observations from the study: The authors sampled blood alone, and tissue repertoires likely differ. Clonotypes shared by all four sorted-subset donors had higher generation probabilities than non-shared clonotypes.

TCRdb's table, derived via immunoSEQ multiplex PCR, lists solely in-frame clones and lacks some. The repertoire consists of roughly 2.2 million clones, with 80% to 95% occurring once and the leading ten covering 0.3% to 0.4%. On this clone: The antigen remains unidentified.

Researchers partitioned CD4+ cells into CD45RA+ naive and CD45RA-negative memory subsets. The CDR3 is 15 amino acids. In germline, CDR1 is MDHEN, CDR2 SYDVKM. Trimming cost V 7 bases and J 3 bases; bases outside gene matches: 11. The TCR comes from a young man in good health. Some clones in this sample may be carry-over from other donors' samples. J is TRBJ1-1 and V is TRBV28; 7 bases line up with TRBD1. The sequenced sample was naive CD4+ T cells from PBMCs. Subset here: CD45RA+ positively selected. The CDR3 DNA is TGTGCCAGCACCGAATACCGACAGGGCTACACTGAAGCTTTCTTT. This translates into CASTEYRQGYTEAFF.